The 5 T cell receptor beta chains below all came from one sample that was sequenced in a study of cytomegalovirus exposure and HLA in healthy donors. The PCR had 60 Vbeta and 13 Jbeta primers. The data were produced by immunoSEQ multiplex PCR, yet TCRdb's version contains in-frame clones alone and is incomplete. The sample has about 170,000 clones, about 80% seen once. Material: PBMCs. These receptors were collected from a man aged 35 to 55 in good health and CMV-seropositive.

The rearrangement joins TRBV21-1 to TRBJ1-5. TRBV21-1 represents a pseudogene. The CDR3 is 15 amino acids. DNA for the CDR3: TGTGCCAGCAGCAAAGCACGGGATAGCAATCAGCCCCAGCATTTT. Its translation: CASSKARDSNQPQHF.

In regard to this clone: One end of the junction is discordant with germline, which a read error may explain. V usage is TRBV7-9 and J usage is TRBJ2-1; D gene uncertain. Germline V gene lookup returns CDR1 SEHNR and CDR2 FQNEAQ (reference sequence). The length of the CDR3 is 16 residues. The CDR3: CAGSLDPGVVYNEQFF. In DNA form, the CDR3 reads TGTGCCGGCAGCTTAGACCCAGGTGTGGTTTACAATGAGCAGTTCTTC.

This chain joins TRBV7-8 and TRBJ2-7; D gene unclear. CDR1 is SGHVS, CDR2 FQNEAQ, per germline. With 3 bases removed from V and 1 base from J, the gap between germline ends came to 13 bases. The CDR3 covers 15 residues. The DNA of the CDR3 is TGTGCCAGCAGCTTCCAGGCTACAAGATCCTACGAGCAGTACTTC. Translation gives CASSFQATRSYEQYF.

This clone was observed once. The J gene is TRBJ2-5, the V gene TRBV5-4, with 11 bases matching TRBD2. This CDR3 region has 16 residues. Germline V CDR1 and CDR2: SGHNT, YYREEE (reference sequence). With V trimmed by 2 bases and J by 4 bases, 7 bases remained unmatched. CDR3 DNA: TGTGCCAGCAGCTTCGGGGGACTAGCGGAGACAGAGACCCAGTACTTC. It encodes CASSFGGLAETETQYF.

This clone was seen a single time. The genes are TRBV11-3 and TRBJ2-5; D is ambiguous. This CDR3 comprises 14 residues. Germline CDR1 reads SGHNT; CDR2 reads YENEEA. Trimming took 4 bases from V and 0 from J, leaving 9 bases between them. CDR3 loop: CASSSNLYQETQYF. In DNA form, the CDR3 reads TGTGCCAGCAGCTCTAACCTGTACCAAGAGACCCAGTACTTC.